These T cell receptor beta chains were read from a single sample in a study of blood T cell repertoires in COVID-19. Method: immunoSEQ multiplex PCR; TCRdb's copy keeps in-frame clones and lacks some. The table has roughly 170,000 clones, less than 85% seen once; the top ten hold roughly 6.8%. The sequenced material came from peripheral blood. These receptors were obtained from a human donor in a cohort sampled during active COVID-19. Both conserved end residues are part of each CDR3. The D gene is left open where the match is weak. Size is stated for part of the rows, as once, few or many counts, or as a class when the clone is expanded.

>.|TRBV7-9|.|TRBJ1-6
TGTGCCAGCAGCTTAGGACAGAACATCTATAATTCACCCCTCCACTTT
CASSLGQNIYNSPLHF
>.|TRBV7-2|.|TRBJ2-7
TGTGCCAGCAGCTTCTCCGGGGGTAGCAGCTACGAGCAGTACTTC
CASSFSGGSSYEQYF
>.|TRBV7-8|.|TRBJ2-7
TGTGCCAGCAGCTTAAGAGGGTCTTACGAGCAGTACTTC
CASSLRGSYEQYF
>.|TRBV6-2/TRBV6-3|.|TRBJ2-5
TGTGCCAGCAGTTACCGTTTCACGGGAGAGACCCAGTACTTC
CASSYRFTGETQYF
>once|TRBV2|.|TRBJ2-7
TGTGCCAGCAGTGGCCCGGGTGACCCGAATAAGCAGTACTTC
CASSGPGDPNKQYF
>few|TRBV18|.|TRBJ2-2
TGTGCCAGCTCACTCACTGGACACCCGAACACCGGGGAGCTGTTTTTT
CASSLTGHPNTGELFF
>.|TRBV27|TRBD1|TRBJ1-3
TGTGCCAGCAGTCCCCGACAGGGAATTACCGGAAACACCATATATTTT
CASSPRQGITGNTIYF
>.|TRBV7-9|TRBD2|TRBJ2-1
TGTGCCAGCAGCGCTAGCGGGAATGAGCAGTTCTTC
CASSASGNEQFF
>.|TRBV12-3/TRBV12-4|TRBD2|TRBJ2-5
TGTGCCAGCAGTTTGCGGGGGGGCCAGTACTTC
CASSLRGGQYF
>once|TRBV6-1|.|TRBJ1-3
TGTGCCAGCAGTGAGAAGGAGTTCTCTGGAAACACCATATATTTT
CASSEKEFSGNTIYF
>.|TRBV6-1|.|TRBJ2-7
TGTGCCAGCAGTGAACGACAGCACTACGAGCAGTACTTC
CASSERQHYEQYF
>few|TRBV18|TRBD1|TRBJ2-2
TGTGCCAGCTCAACAGGGGGTGACCCCGGGGAGCTGTTTTTT
CASSTGGDPGELFF
>.|TRBV18|.|TRBJ2-7
TGTGCCAGCTCACCCCAGAGGGACTTCTACGAGCAGTACTTC
CASSPQRDFYEQYF
>.|TRBV18|.|TRBJ1-2
TGTGCCAGCTCTTTGCTCCAGGGCGGCTATGGCTACACCTTC
CASSLLQGGYGYTF
>once|TRBV6-5|TRBD1|TRBJ2-3
TGTGCCAGCAGTTACGGACAGGGGGCTTCGGATACGCAGTATTTT
CASSYGQGASDTQYF
>.|TRBV19|TRBD1|TRBJ1-1
TGTGCCAGTAGTTCTTGGACAGGGAGTAGGACTGAAGCTTTCTTT
CASSSWTGSRTEAFF
>.|TRBV19|.|TRBJ2-7
TGTGCCAGTAGTATCTACCTGGAGGGGAGGTACGAGCAGTACTTC
CASSIYLEGRYEQYF
>.|TRBV4-2|.|TRBJ2-2
TGTGCCAGCAGCCCACGGGACATGAACACCGGGGAGCTGTTTTTT
CASSPRDMNTGELFF
>.|TRBV9|.|TRBJ2-5
TGTGCCAGCAGCCAAGGAGGGAAAGAGACCCAGTACTTC
CASSQGGKETQYF
>.|TRBV3-1/TRBV3-2|.|TRBJ2-1
TGTGCCAGCAGCCAAGATAGTCTAGCCCTCAATGAGCAGTTCTTC
CASSQDSLALNEQFF
>.|TRBV12-3/TRBV12-4|.|TRBJ2-3
TGTGCCAGCAGCCCTACTAGAGATACGCAGTATTTT
CASSPTRDTQYF
>.|TRBV19|.|TRBJ1-2
TGTGCCAGTAGTATCGACAGACTTGGCTACACCTTC
CASSIDRLGYTF
>.|TRBV7-9|.|TRBJ1-2
TGTGCCAGCAGCTTAGTCGACAGCTATGGCTACACCTTC
CASSLVDSYGYTF
>.|TRBV5-4|TRBD1|TRBJ1-2
TGTGCCAGCAGCTTCGGAATTCAGGGGGTAGATGGCTACACCTTC
CASSFGIQGVDGYTF
>.|TRBV5-1|.|TRBJ1-2
TGCGCCAGCAGCTTGGTAGGGTGGGGCGACTATGGCTACACCTTC
CASSLVGWGDYGYTF
>.|TRBV7-9|.|TRBJ2-1
TGTGCCAGCAGCTTAGACAACAATGAGCAGTTCTTC
CASSLDNNEQFF
>.|TRBV5-4|.|TRBJ1-2
TGTGCCAGCAGCCTGGACTCGAATTATGGCTACACCTTC
CASSLDSNYGYTF
>.|TRBV7-2|TRBD2|TRBJ2-7
TGTGCCAGCAGCTTTAGGGCCGGAGCGGGGGGATCCTACGAGCAGTACTTC
CASSFRAGAGGSYEQYF
>.|TRBV5-1|.|TRBJ2-3
TGCGCCAGCAGCGGACGAGGGGGAGATACGCAGTATTTT
CASSGRGGDTQYF
>.|TRBV19|TRBD1|TRBJ2-1
TGTGCCAGTAGAACAGGGGGCTCCTACAATGAGCAGTTCTTC
CASRTGGSYNEQFF
>.|TRBV19|TRBD2|TRBJ2-7
TGTGCCAGTAGTTTTCTCGCGGGGGGGAAAGCCTACGAGCAGTACTTC
CASSFLAGGKAYEQYF
>.|TRBV15|.|TRBJ1-1
TGTGCCACCAGCAGAGATCGGGGGGCCGTGAACACTGAAGCTTTCTTT
CATSRDRGAVNTEAFF
>.|TRBV3-1/TRBV3-2|.|TRBJ2-7
TGTGCCAGCAGCCGAACCTATCTGAACTCCTACGAGCAGTACTTC
CASSRTYLNSYEQYF
>few|TRBV6-6|.|TRBJ1-6
TGTGCCAGCAGGGCGACAGGAGAGAATTCACCCCTCCACTTT
CASRATGENSPLHF
>.|TRBV3-1/TRBV3-2|.|TRBJ1-2
TGTGCCAGCAGCCAAAGTGGTGAGACATCAGCCTATGGCTACACCTTC
CASSQSGETSAYGYTF
>.|TRBV15|.|TRBJ2-3
TGTGCCACCAGCAGAGAATTTTCGGATACGCAGTATTTT
CATSREFSDTQYF
>.|TRBV2|.|TRBJ1-3
TGTGCCAGCAGGGGCCGGGGAAACACCATATATTTT
CASRGRGNTIYF